This passage covers 2 T cell receptor beta chains from one sample sequenced in a study of blood T cell repertoires in COVID-19 (TCRdb year 2020). Libraries were built with the immunoSEQ multiplex PCR assay. TCRdb holds this immuneACCESS table with in-frame rearrangements only. Some clones are missing; in checked studies, unresolved V genes explain under half, and the rest has no known cause. The sample table shows more than 200,000 clones, and roughly 80% are seen once. Of the sample, about 10% falls within the top ten clones. Source material: peripheral blood. The origin of the receptors is a woman of 80 years or more with COVID-19, enrolled during active disease.

V gene TRBV29-1 combines with J gene TRBJ2-1; 7 positions match TRBD1. CDR1 and CDR2 (germline): SQVTM, ANQGSEA. The CDR3 is made up of 13 amino acids. V was pared by 2 bases and J by 3 bases, with 1 base of the junction left unmatched. CDR3 sequence: CSVETGDYNEQFF. The CDR3 coding sequence is TGCAGCGTTGAAACAGGGGACTACAATGAGCAGTTCTTC.

The rearrangement joins TRBV7-9 to TRBJ2-5; D unclear. Trimming stripped 5 bases from V and 1 base from J, with 8 bases between. The CDR3 sequence is 13 residues long. Germline lookup yields CDR1 SEHNR and CDR2 FQNEAQ (reference sequence). CDR3 amino acids: CASSRSSQETQYF. The DNA of the CDR3 is TGTGCCAGCAGCCGAAGCTCCCAAGAGACCCAGTACTTC.